This T cell receptor (beta chain) was documented in a study of regulatory T cells in long-lasting Graves disease. Combining iRepertoire HTBI primers with Arm-PCR of CDR3 regions, the authors built TCR beta libraries. From the multiplex PCR reads, TCRdb called clonotypes with MiXCR, one entry per CDR3 protein. Among around 500,000 distinct CDR3 sequences listed, around 21% were seen once. Time point specified: persistent/refractory GD, antithyroid drugs over 5 years with positive TRAb. The TCR library used RNA extracted from PBMCs. Peripheral blood, roughly 8.8 milliliters of it, was drawn into EDTA tubes. Many counts were recorded for this clonotype. CDR1 and CDR2 from the germline V gene are MDHEN and SYDVKM. Trimming cost V 6 bases and J 8 bases; bases outside gene matches: 12. This CDR3 comprises 14 residues.

The chain carries TRBV28 and TRBJ2-7, with 8 bases identical to TRBD2. This sample comprised peripheral blood mononuclear cells (PBMCs), obtained when the disease was refractory, from a patient treated with antithyroid drugs. This TCR was sampled from a female donor with Graves disease. In nucleotides, the CDR3 is TGTGCCAGCAGCCCCACCGGGACTAGGGCACAGCAGTACTTC. Translation: CASSPTGTRAQQYF.